This T cell receptor beta chain was found in a study of blood T cell repertoires in COVID-19. V was pared by 0 bases and J by 2 bases, with 14 bases between. The CDR3 is made up of 16 amino acids. The germline V gene encodes CDR1 SGHDT and CDR2 YYEEEE. Clones were read by immunoSEQ multiplex PCR, and TCRdb kept only the in-frame ones, dropping some. This table has under 300,000 clones, 75% to 90% appearing once. Sequencing input: peripheral blood. This chain joins TRBV5-6 and TRBJ2-5, with D tentatively TRBD2 (6 bases). The receptor's source is a woman aged 40 to 50 with acute or convalescent COVID-19. The CDR3 DNA reads TGTGCCAGCAGCTTGGTGGGTAGCGGCCCTCAAGAGACCCAGTACTTC. Its translation: CASSLVGSGPQETQYF.